The 8 T cell receptor beta chains below come from one sample, sequenced in a study of CXCR3-negative and CXCR3-positive naive CD8 T cells (dated by TCRdb to between 2019 and 2020). Broader findings and caveats from the paper: Compared with CXCR3-negative naive cells, CXCR3-positive naive cells had TRB CDR3s with higher hydrophobicity (lower Kidera factor 4), lower energy, and higher strength and volume indices.

The listed sequencing device is NextSeq 550. The Human TCR Profiling Kit (MiLaboratory) was used to prepare UMI-labeled 5' RACE TRB cDNA libraries. TCRdb reprocessed the reads and assigns one entry to each CDR3 protein sequence, leaving out DNA. The table for this sample lists approximately 120,000 distinct CDR3 sequences. Of the sample, 0.35% to 0.4% is held by the ten largest clones. Antigens for these TCRs are unknown. The specimen sequenced was naive CXCR3+ CD8+ T cells from blood. In the paper's terms, the cell subset or site label means: CD45RO-CCR7+CD27+CD95- naive CD8+ T cells expressing CXCR3 (TNR3+). Receptor source: a human donor in good health. Some clones in this sample may be carry-over from other donors' samples.

V usage is TRBV27 and J usage is TRBJ2-7; the TCRdb D gene call, TRBD1, has no DNA to confirm it. The CDR3 totals 14 residues. Germline lookup yields CDR1 MNHEY and CDR2 SMNVEV (reference sequence). CDR3 residues: CASSLSRTGYEQYF.

This chain links TRBV20-1 with TRBJ2-1; the TCRdb D gene call, TRBD2, has no DNA to confirm it. The CDR3 totals 16 residues. Germline V gene sequence: CDR1 DFQATT, CDR2 SNEGSKA (reference sequence). The CDR3 spells CSARSGGVRDYNEQFF.

The chain is built from TRBV20-1 and TRBJ1-5. The CDR3 is 12 amino acids. Germline V lookup: CDR1 DFQATT, CDR2 SNEGSKA (reference sequence). Here the CDR3 reads CSATRQNQPQHF.

The rearrangement uses TRBV12-3 or TRBV12-4 and TRBJ1-5. This CDR3 comprises 16 residues. CDR3 sequence: CASSLGRGQFNQPQHF.

The CDR3 loop reads CASSSPGGGLDEQFF. The rearrangement uses TRBV2 and TRBJ2-1; checking the TCRdb D call of TRBD2 is not possible without DNA. CDR3 length: 15 residues. Germline V gives CDR1 SNHLY, CDR2 FYNNEI.

The chain combines TRBV6-2 or TRBV6-3 with TRBJ2-1. From germline, CDR1 is MNHEY and CDR2 SVGEGT. This CDR3 is 14 amino acids long. This CDR3 is CASSYDVSYNEQFF.

The rearrangement links TRBV5-1 to TRBJ2-3; TCRdb proposes TRBD2, but this gene call is untestable without DNA. This CDR3 has 13 residues. Per the germline V gene, CDR1 is SGHRS and CDR2 is YFSETQ. The CDR3 loop reads CASSETGGDTQYF.

V usage is TRBV20-1 and J usage is TRBJ1-2; TCRdb's D call of TRBD1 is untestable without DNA. CDR3 length: 16 amino acids. The germline V gene has CDR1 DFQATT and CDR2 SNEGSKA (reference sequence). The CDR3 loop is CSASETGTLQGYGYTF.